This TCR beta chain derives from a study of blood T cell repertoires in COVID-19 (dated by TCRdb to the early 2020s). About the investigation overall: Samples from collaborators originated in the United States, Italy and Spain and spanned both the acute and convalescent phases of COVID-19. The material from the prospective study consisted of cDNA or gDNA derived from T cells, B-cell-depleted T cells, or PBMCs. Subjects who had been exposed to COVID-19, were actively infected with it, or had recovered from it provided the deeply sampled blood TCRbeta repertoires that made up the dataset. A freely available public database, intended as a resource for researchers studying the immune response to SARS-CoV-2, is where the repertoires were released. Samples came from the ongoing ImmuneRACE study (first 160 participants) plus 1,254 subjects from 6 global collaborators. Nearly every sample came with metadata listing a de-identified subject ID, COVID-19 status, age in years and sex. Where available, HLA class I and class II types were obtained from metadata supplied by the sample provider rather than from assay-based typing. General conclusions and limits of the study: The amount of clinical and demographic metadata varied by source and participant and was provided uncurated.

The collaborating institutions used their own protocols to collect whole blood in K2EDTA tubes. Collaborator samples were shipped for TCRbeta analysis as frozen whole blood, isolated PBMCs, or DNA extracted from either sample type. A note on this clone: Its cognate antigen has yet to be identified. No base quality information exists; no much larger clone differs at one position.

The immunoSEQ Assay, a bias-controlled multiplex PCR, was used to amplify TCRbeta CDR3 regions from genomic DNA. For the original study's pipeline: Within the assay, amplification of reference gene primers was used to estimate how many nucleated cells each sample contained. To quantify the absolute abundance of each unique TCRbeta CDR3 rearrangement, sequence reads were collapsed and filtered. For each sample, productive Simpson clonality was calculated by taking the square root of Simpson's diversity index across productive rearrangements. TCRdb retrieved this table from immuneACCESS and kept in-frame rearrangements only. Not all clones are present; in checked studies, unresolved V genes account for under half, and no reason is known for the remainder. V and J calls plus clone size are reproduced from that table; the DNA served to infer D and trimming. A total of about 280,000 clones appear in this sample, roughly 87% of them only once. Roughly 9% of the sample goes to the ten largest clones.

Measured from the cysteine to the phenylalanine, the CDR3 is 16 residues long. Of the read, only the CDR3 DNA is kept; its 48 bases are in frame from base 1. Taken from the germline V gene (reference sequence), the CDR1 and CDR2 loops are LNHDA and SQIVND. Trimming leaves V shorter by 8 bases and J shorter by 6 bases, with the junction holding 12 bases beyond the gene matches. The sequence is built from TRBV19 and TRBJ1-5; TRBD1 agrees with 11 junctional bases. The receptor comes from a man between 18 and 29 years old with active or convalescent COVID-19. Material: peripheral blood. CDR3 reads: CASSERGQGGIQPQHF. The sequenced DNA: TGTGCCAGTTCCGAAAGGGGACAGGGGGGGATTCAGCCCCAGCATTTT.